The T cell receptor (beta chain) described here comes from a study of PD-L1 blockade in urothelial cancer. V shed 5 bases and J 2 bases; nucleotides not matched to a gene: 6. The CDR3 spans 15 residues. The germline V gene has CDR1 SGHAT and CDR2 FQNNGV. Described time point: pretreatment peripheral blood. The data were produced by immunoSEQ multiplex PCR, yet TCRdb's version contains in-frame clones alone and is incomplete. The sample lists roughly 51,000 clones, less than 85% seen once, with 10% in the top ten. V usage is TRBV11-2 and J usage is TRBJ2-5; 9 bases agree with TRBD2. The clonotype comes from a man between 65 and 85 years old with urothelial cancer. The sequencing here drew on PBMCs, taken around atezolizumab (anti-PD-L1) treatment. CDR3 amino acids: CASSVRLAAQETQYF. CDR3 DNA: TGTGCCAGCAGCGTAAGACTAGCGGCACAAGAGACCCAGTACTTC.